These T cell receptor beta chains were read from a single sample in a study of cytomegalovirus exposure and HLA in healthy donors. Produced via immunoSEQ multiplex PCR; TCRdb's table is partial and in-frame only. The data show 200,000 or so clones, with 75% to 85% seen just once and around 2% held by the top ten. Sequenced sample: PBMCs. The receptors here all came from a woman between 18 and 29 years old in good health and CMV-seropositive. Each CDR3 is given with its conserved first and last residue.

j_call,v_call,cdr3_aa
TRBJ2-5,TRBV11-2,CASSVGQWETQYF
TRBJ1-2,TRBV9,CASSVGTGGNHGYTF
TRBJ1-6,TRBV10-3,CAISGTGNNSPLHF
TRBJ2-3,TRBV7-2,CASRPWTATDTQYF
TRBJ2-7,TRBV6-5,CASRALQGGGEQYF
TRBJ2-7,TRBV7-2,CASSTIAGGTYEQYF
TRBJ2-3,TRBV4-2,CASSQQRGADTQYF
TRBJ2-7,TRBV10-3,CAISDGLAGAHRYF
TRBJ1-1,TRBV5-5,CASSPLWRTNTEAFF
TRBJ2-5,TRBV7-2,CASSSSGGASWETQYF
TRBJ1-3,TRBV18,CASSLSTASSGNTIYF
TRBJ1-1,TRBV7-9,CASSTTVFNTEAFF
TRBJ2-5,TRBV7-8,CASSLIAGFTQETQYF
TRBJ1-1,TRBV4-3,CASSPSGQGSTEAFF
TRBJ2-1,TRBV5-4,CASSTPPGLADNEQFF
TRBJ2-3,TRBV5-4,CASSLEFGASTDTQYF
TRBJ1-3,TRBV6-5,CASSMDRGSGNTIYF
TRBJ2-3,TRBV6-1,CASSQTSGGADTQYF